This T cell receptor (beta chain) was identified in a study of cytomegalovirus exposure and HLA in healthy donors. Overall study findings and caveats: The records held CMV serostatus as the only immune exposure information.

Worth noting for this clone: Its antigen is unknown.

PCR involved 60 Vbeta and 13 Jbeta primers. Only in-frame clones appear in the TCRdb table, and some are missing; sequencing was by immunoSEQ multiplex PCR. The table records approximately 110,000 clones, over 60% of them present only once. The receptor's source is a woman aged 60-70 years in good health and CMV-seropositive. Sequences were obtained from PBMCs.

Here the CDR3 DNA reads TGCGCCAGCAGCTTGGACTCTGGACTAGCGGGCTACGAGCAGTACTTC. It yields the protein CASSLDSGLAGYEQYF. This chain uses TRBV5-1 with TRBJ2-7; 11 bases align to TRBD2. V lost 0 bases to trimming and J lost 3 bases; unmatched junction nucleotides: 5. The CDR3 is made up of 16 amino acids. Germline CDR1 SGHRS, CDR2 YFSETQ.